This TCR beta chain was observed in a study of cytomegalovirus exposure and HLA in healthy donors. Across the whole study: An early data release held 75 million to 100 million unique TCRs from HLA-typed donors.

As for this clone: Its specificity is unknown.

The PCR ran on 60 Vbeta and 13 Jbeta primers. Generated by immunoSEQ multiplex PCR, the TCRdb table keeps only in-frame clones and is missing some. Found here are tens of thousands of clones; the top ten clones hold approximately 1.1%. Study-wide results and caveats: The study labeled under 200 TCR beta chains cytomegalovirus-associated.

Likely unrecorded immune exposures existed in these nominally healthy donors. This receptor was identified in a woman aged 25 to 39 in good health and CMV-seronegative. The sequenced sample consisted of PBMCs.

DNA for the CDR3: TGTGCCAGCAGTCCCCCACATAGCCCCACTGAAGCTTTCTTT. This gives the protein CASSPPHSPTEAFF. The chain joins TRBV28 to TRBJ1-1; D is unclear. This CDR3 contains 14 residues. The germline V and J ends were trimmed by 5 bases and 4 bases, with 14 bases remaining between them. Germline CDR1 reads MDHEN; CDR2 reads SYDVKM.